Below are 4 T cell receptor beta chains sequenced from a single sample in a study of T cell responses to AZD1222 COVID-19 vaccine. Repertoires were generated with immunoSEQ multiplex PCR, while TCRdb's copy carries only in-frame clones and drops some. The sample carries over 95,000 clones, approximately 93% recorded once. The sequencing here drew on peripheral blood, taken on day 0 of AZD1222 vaccination. Source of these receptors: an adult in good health.

The chain is built from TRBV28 and TRBJ1-2; TRBD1 matches 7 bases. The CDR3 contains 13 residues. The V gene end was trimmed by 7 bases and the J gene end by 4 bases; junction bases not matched to a gene: 6. Germline-derived CDR1 and CDR2 are MDHEN and SYDVKM. The CDR3 is CASIQGKGYGYTF. The CDR3 nucleotides are TGTGCCAGCATACAGGGGAAAGGCTATGGCTACACCTTC.

The rearrangement uses TRBV7-2 and TRBJ1-1; no firm D call. Trimming cost V 5 bases and J 2 bases, with 12 bases left between them. Germline V gene sequence: CDR1 SGHTA, CDR2 FQGNSA. The length of the CDR3 is 14 residues. CDR3 bases: TGTGCCAGCAGCAGCTCCCTCGGAAACACTGAAGCTTTCTTT. Residues: CASSSSLGNTEAFF. The full variable domain, completed using reference TRBV7-2 and TRBJ1-1, is GAGVSQSPSNKVTEKGKDVELRCDPISGHTALYWYRQSLGQGLEFLIYFQGNSAPDKSGLPSDRFSAERTGGSVSTLTIQRTQQEDSAVYLCASSSSLGNTEAFFGQGTRLTVV.

V gene TRBV11-2 combines with J gene TRBJ2-1; TRBD2 aligns across 8 bases. CDR1 is SGHAT, CDR2 FQNNGV, per germline. This CDR3 comprises 14 residues. The ends lost 0 bases at V and 14 bases at J; junction bases unmatched: 9. This chain's CDR3 is CASSLDMTGGPEFF. DNA of the CDR3: TGTGCCAGCAGCTTAGATATGACGGGGGGGCCGGAGTTCTTC.

This clone was observed once. The genes are TRBV7-2 and TRBJ1-6; D is possibly TRBD1 (6 bases). Germline V CDR1 and CDR2: SGHTA, FQGNSA. Trimming removed 5 bases from V and 9 bases from J, with 14 bases in between. The CDR3 is made up of 14 amino acids. The CDR3 DNA sequence: TGTGCCAGCAGCGCCCGGGGGGCTAGTTCACCCCTCCACTTT. Translating gives CASSARGASSPLHF.